These T cell receptor beta chains were read from a single sample in a study of T cell responses to AZD1222 COVID-19 vaccine. Measured with immunoSEQ multiplex PCR; TCRdb has only the in-frame clones, and not every one. The sample carries 95,000 to 150,000 clones, 85% to 90% recorded once. Sequencing used peripheral blood, obtained on day 0 of AZD1222 vaccination. The source is an adult in good health. Each CDR3 is given with its conserved first and last residue. A D gene is named only where the DNA matches it firmly. Some rows mark clone size as missing; the rest say once, few, many or name a class of expanded clone.

cdr3_nt | cdr3_aa | d_call | clone_size | v_call | cdr3_length | j_call
TGTGCCAGCAGTTTATCCACTAGCGGGGCGCGCCCGGATACGCAGTATTTT | CASSLSTSGARPDTQYF | TRBD2 | NA | TRBV27 | 17 | TRBJ2-3
TGTGCCAGCTCACCGGGACGGGGGCAGCCCCAGCATTTT | CASSPGRGQPQHF | NA | NA | TRBV18 | 13 | TRBJ1-5
TGTGCCAGCAGCTCCTGGGGAAATGAGCAGTTCTTC | CASSSWGNEQFF | NA | NA | TRBV14 | 12 | TRBJ2-1
TGCGCCAGCAGCCAAGGAGGGTGGGAGCAGTACTTC | CASSQGGWEQYF | NA | NA | TRBV4-1 | 12 | TRBJ2-7
TGTGCCATCAGGGGACAGGGGGAGAGTGGCTACACCTTC | CAIRGQGESGYTF | TRBD1 | NA | TRBV10-3 | 13 | TRBJ1-2
TGTGCCAGCAGCGTCCGGGACCGGAACACCGGGGAGCTGTTTTTT | CASSVRDRNTGELFF | NA | NA | TRBV9 | 15 | TRBJ2-2
TGTGCCAGCAGTTTAACGGGTCAGCCCCAGCATTTT | CASSLTGQPQHF | NA | NA | TRBV12-3/TRBV12-4 | 12 | TRBJ1-5
TGTGCCCTCCTCTCTGGAGGGGTGATTATGAACACTGAAGCTTTCTTT | CALLSGGVIMNTEAFF | NA | NA | TRBV18 | 16 | TRBJ1-1
TGTGCCAGCAGCTTAGCGTCGGCAAACACCGGGGAGCTGTTTTTT | CASSLASANTGELFF | NA | NA | TRBV7-9 | 15 | TRBJ2-2
TGCGCCAGCACCGTAAACGCGGGTTCACCCCTCCACTTT | CASTVNAGSPLHF | NA | NA | TRBV5-1 | 13 | TRBJ1-6
TGTGCCAGCAGTGACTCGTATGGCTACACCTTC | CASSDSYGYTF | NA | NA | TRBV6-4 | 11 | TRBJ1-2
TGTGCCAGCAGTTCCCTAGGAGGCCGACTCACTGAAGCTTTCTTT | CASSSLGGRLTEAFF | NA | NA | TRBV6-2/TRBV6-3 | 15 | TRBJ1-1
TGTGCCAGCAGTTCCACCCGGAGTACTGTGAACTATGGCTACACCTTC | CASSSTRSTVNYGYTF | NA | once | TRBV28 | 16 | TRBJ1-2
TGTGCCATCAGTGTACGAACCTCAGGTTCTACAGATACGCAGTATTTT | CAISVRTSGSTDTQYF | NA | NA | TRBV10-3 | 16 | TRBJ2-3
TGTGCCTGGAGTTCCGGGCAGTATGGCTACACCTTC | CAWSSGQYGYTF | NA | NA | TRBV30 | 12 | TRBJ1-2
TGTGCCAGCAGCTTTTCCAGGGAGACCTACGAGCAGTACTTC | CASSFSRETYEQYF | NA | NA | TRBV7-3 | 14 | TRBJ2-7
TGTGCCAGCAGCTTAGACGGGGAGCTGTTTTTT | CASSLDGELFF | NA | once | TRBV7-9 | 11 | TRBJ2-2
TGTGCCAGCAGCTTAAGTGGGAGGCTGAGCTCTGGAAACACCATATATTTT | CASSLSGRLSSGNTIYF | NA | NA | TRBV13 | 17 | TRBJ1-3